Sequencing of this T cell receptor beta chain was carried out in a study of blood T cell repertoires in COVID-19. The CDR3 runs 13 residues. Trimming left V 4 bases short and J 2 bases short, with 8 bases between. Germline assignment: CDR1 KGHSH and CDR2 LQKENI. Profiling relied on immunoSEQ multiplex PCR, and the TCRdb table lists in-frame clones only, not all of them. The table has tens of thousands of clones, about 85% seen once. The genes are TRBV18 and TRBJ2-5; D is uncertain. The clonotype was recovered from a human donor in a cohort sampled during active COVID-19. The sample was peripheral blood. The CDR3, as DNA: TGTGCCAGCTCACAACAAGTACAAGAGACCCAGTACTTC. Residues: CASSQQVQETQYF.